Described below is a single TCR beta chain sequence and its context. Its antigen is still unknown. The data derive from a study of Ad26.COV2.S vaccination and SARS-CoV-2 variants. Across the whole study: Ad26.COV2.S shots went into the muscle once or twice, 56 days apart.

Treatment noted: about 20 received Ad26.COV2.S at low or high dose, single or two shots; 5 received placebo; per-sample allocation not given. On day 63 after the first injection, vaccine and placebo recipients gave samples. Donation was by an adult aged 18-55 years who was in Boston. Study-wide findings and caveats: Spike-specific responses of CD8+ and CD4+ T cells were reported to display substantial breadth after vaccination.

Sequencing was performed with immunoSEQ multiplex PCR; in TCRdb, only in-frame clones are kept and a portion is missing. This repertoire shows about 400,000 clones, more than 75% found once; its top ten account for roughly 4%. Germline lookup yields CDR1 SQVTM and CDR2 ANQGSEA. V shed 7 bases and J 3 bases; nucleotides not matched to a gene: 7. There are 13 residues in the CDR3. This receptor was obtained from a person between 18 and 59 years old who received the Ad26.COV2.S COVID-19 vaccine or a placebo. The J gene is TRBJ1-2, the V gene TRBV29-1; 8 bases line up with TRBD1. The starting material was peripheral blood, obtained in a trial of Ad26.COV2.S vaccine versus placebo. The CDR3 loop is CSASQGAHYGYTF. In DNA, the CDR3 is TGCAGCGCCTCGCAGGGGGCACACTATGGCTACACCTTC.